This T cell receptor (beta chain) appears in the sequencing data of a study of blood T cells in healthy people across ages. Through a sample-barcoded 5' primer and a J-beta primer mix, a second PCR was run for about 6 to 11 cycles. TCRdb re-derived calls from the 5' RACE reads in MiXCR, one entry per CDR3 protein. There are 1 million to 1.2 million distinct CDR3 sequences in the sample; roughly two fifths occur only once, and around 14% lies in the top ten. Overall study results and limits: There was a strong correlation between TCR beta diversity and naive T cell percentage. Reliance upon unsorted PBMCs precluded definitive naive versus antigen-experienced comparison. Per million T cells, the diversity of TCR beta decreased roughly linearly as age advanced.

For this clonotype: Its target is not known. An end of the junction differs from the germline gene, which may be a read error.

Each individual donor underwent a draw of roughly 10 milliliters of peripheral blood. Sequences were obtained from blood. This TCR came from a man between 18 and 29 years old in good health.

The CDR3 DNA reads as TGTGTCAGCAGCTTAGCGCATACTCTGAATGAGCAGTTCTTC. Its translation is CVSSLAHTLNEQFF. This chain connects TRBV7-9 to TRBJ2-1; TRBD2 is a possible D gene (5 bases). The CDR3 length is 14 residues. Germline V CDR1 and CDR2: SEHNR, FQNEAQ (reference sequence).